The clone carrying this T cell receptor (beta chain) was seen more than once but under ten times. CDR3 regions were amplified by Arm-PCR using iRepertoire HTBI primers to build TCR beta libraries. TCRdb processed the multiplex PCR reads anew with MiXCR; each CDR3 protein has one entry. This sample has a few hundred thousand distinct CDR3 sequences, with approximately 16% found just once. The CDR3 has 17 residues. CDR1 MDHEN and CDR2 SYDVKM come from the germline V gene. V was trimmed by 3 bases and J by 1 base, leaving 16 bases between them. This sample's time point: newly diagnosed GD, antithyroid drugs for less than 3 months. PBMC-extracted RNA yielded the TCR library. The data originate from a study of regulatory T cells in long-lasting Graves disease. Study in general: Graves' patients, diagnosed recently, had received antithyroid drugs under 3 months.

This sample was shared with a second study, whose subject was T cells in Graves' hyperthyroidism and ophthalmopathy.

The source material was peripheral blood mononuclear cells (PBMCs), sampled at new diagnosis, from a patient treated with antithyroid drugs. This sequence was found in a man between 40 and 49 years old with Graves disease. The rearrangement links TRBV28 to TRBJ1-5; unclear D gene. The CDR3 region is CASSFLSTRLSNQPQHF. CDR3 coding DNA: TGTGCCAGCAGTTTTTTGTCTACAAGACTAAGCAATCAGCCCCAGCATTTT.